This TCR beta chain was identified in a study of CD8 T cells in Susac syndrome. TEMRA cells were FACS-enriched, with CD8+ and CD4+ T cells isolated negatively. Reverse transcription of about 0.45 to 1 ug RNA used random hexamers. TCRdb called the immunoSEQ multiplex PCR reads again in MiXCR, with one record for every CDR3 protein. The sample lists 150,000 to 200,000 distinct CDR3 sequences, 90% to 95% seen once, with just over 0.13% in the top ten. Trimming cost V 3 bases and J 3 bases, with 9 bases left between them. CDR1 and CDR2 (germline): SEHNR, FQNEAQ (reference sequence). This CDR3 comprises 13 residues.

The chain combines TRBV7-9 with TRBJ2-7; D gene uncertain. Sequencing was performed on CD4+ T cells from PBMCs. The source of this sequence is a human donor in good health. The CDR3 reads CASSFTTYYEQYF. DNA of the CDR3: TGTGCCAGCAGCTTCACTACTTACTACGAGCAGTACTTC.